This T cell receptor (beta chain) was observed in a study of graft-versus-host responses after intestinal transplantation. A single count supports this clone. Antigen: not known. The protocol was immunoSEQ multiplex PCR, while the TCRdb copy is restricted to in-frame clones and leaves out a portion. The sample has around 110,000 clones; 87% are singletons. V dropped 0 bases and J dropped 3; count of bases not matched to a gene: 4. This CDR3 is built from 16 residues. The germline V gene has CDR1 MNHNS and CDR2 SASEGT. The genes are TRBV6-1 and TRBJ1-4, with 7 bases that match TRBD1. The input for sequencing was unstimulated CD4+ T cells sorted from spleen or lymph node cells, taken before transplant. The clonotype comes from a human donor who was the organ donor for an intestinal transplant. The CDR3 nucleotides are TGTGCCAGCAGTGAAGCTGACAGGGTCTCTAATGAAAAACTGTTTTTT. This encodes CASSEADRVSNEKLFF.